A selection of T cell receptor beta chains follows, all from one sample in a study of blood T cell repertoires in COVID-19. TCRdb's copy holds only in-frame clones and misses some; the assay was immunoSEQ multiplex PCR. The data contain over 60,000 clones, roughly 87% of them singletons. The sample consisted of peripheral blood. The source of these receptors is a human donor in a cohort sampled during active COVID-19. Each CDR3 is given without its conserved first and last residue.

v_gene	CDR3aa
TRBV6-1	ASSEEAGGWGYT
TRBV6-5	ATSPGQFTYEQY
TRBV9	ASSPLAGDNSPLH
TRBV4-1	ASSQTGGATDTQY
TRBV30	AWTRDTKNEKLF
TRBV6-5	ASRMAIFYEQY
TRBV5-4	ASSFLAGGPNEQF
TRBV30	AWSVGAFYEQY
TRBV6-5	ASSLTPTGRNSPLH
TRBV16	ASPTGAGGYT
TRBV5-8	ASSLRQGGDEQY
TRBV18	ASSPNKGGTEAF
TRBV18	ASSGTGGAVGGYT
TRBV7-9	ASRKWTGRSVFYGYT
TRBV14	ASSQERLAAADTQY
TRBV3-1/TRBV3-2	ASSQEGSGTGREKLF
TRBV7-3	ASSMGLAGDNEQF
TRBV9	ASSVDGVRGAGANVLT
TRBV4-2	ASSQGSTGDTEAF
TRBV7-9	ASSPLTEAF
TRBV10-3	AISAGGTSPLH
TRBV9	ASSVDSLSYEQY
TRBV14	ASSLLSREGADSPLH
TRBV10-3	AIRLQPNTGELF
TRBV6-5	ASRGVTDTQY
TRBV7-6	ASSSGQGPRAYAEAF
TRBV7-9	ASSISGGVADTQY
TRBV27	ASSLAGMGSYNEQF
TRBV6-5	AVSRGQGHGYT
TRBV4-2	ASSQDLAYNEQF
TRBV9	ASSLAPNTEAF
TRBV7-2	ASSPGGAVGETQY
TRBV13	ASSYSFEDEQY
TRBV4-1	ASSRLVGGVFRYEQY
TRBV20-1	SASSLSGGAYNEQF
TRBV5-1	ASSYAGGEEEKLF
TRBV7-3	ASSLQGAGSPLH
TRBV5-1	ASSLGPVSYEQY
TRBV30	AWNTRGGSGGEQY
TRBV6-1	ASSATGGYGNQPQH
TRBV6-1	ASSDPDQPQH